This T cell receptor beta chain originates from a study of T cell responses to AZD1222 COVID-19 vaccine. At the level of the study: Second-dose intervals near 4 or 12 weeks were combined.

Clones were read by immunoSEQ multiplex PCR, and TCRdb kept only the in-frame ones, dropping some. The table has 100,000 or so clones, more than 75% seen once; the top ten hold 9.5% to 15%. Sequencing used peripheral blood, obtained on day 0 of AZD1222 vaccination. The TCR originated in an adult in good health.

CDR3 sequence reads: CASSSALEQYF. DNA for the CDR3: TGTGCCAGCAGCTCGGCGTTAGAGCAGTACTTC. The chain links TRBV28 to TRBJ2-7; no definite D call. Germline V CDR1 and CDR2: MDHEN, SYDVKM. The V and J ends lost 6 bases and 7 bases respectively, with 10 bases between them. This CDR3 has 11 amino acids.